This TCR beta chain was identified in a study of T-cell reconstitution after alpha-beta-depleted transplantation in children. Study findings and constraints: The authors attributed T-cell counts and diversity one year after transplant mostly to newly produced T cells. Several hundred expanded graft clones reportedly gave rise to the alpha-beta T cells present about two months after transplant. Elevated TCRbeta diversity at day 60 was traced, in some patients, to surviving recipient T cells and thymic progenitors.

As it was prepared, the TCRbeta library received unique molecular identifiers. Using its own MiXCR run on the PCR reads, TCRdb lists one record per CDR3 protein. The sample gives around 300,000 distinct CDR3 sequences, roughly 7.8% of which show up once; 8.5% to 9.5% is in the top ten. Germline-derived CDR1 and CDR2 are DFQATT and SNEGSKA (reference sequence). Trimming pared 3 bases from V and 5 bases from J, leaving 5 bases between. This CDR3 is built from 11 residues. This clonotype was detected a few times. Its cognate antigen is unknown. Here the sequenced sample was peripheral blood, taken 360 days after TCRalphabeta/CD19-depleted stem cell transplant. The receptor comes from a female patient aged 2-9 years who had a stem cell transplant for Fanconi anemia, so the T cells may come from the graft donor. V and J are TRBV20-1 and TRBJ1-3; D remains ambiguous. Here the CDR3 reads CSASRRNTIYF. The CDR3 bases are TGCAGTGCTAGCCGCCGAAACACCATATATTTT.